Reported below is one T cell receptor beta chain. The V and J ends lost 8 bases and 9 bases, in that order; junction bases with no gene match: 2. Germline-derived CDR1 and CDR2 are SGHAT and FQNNGV. The CDR3 length is 12 residues. Assay used: immunoSEQ multiplex PCR; TCRdb lists only in-frame clones, some missing. The profile shows about 68,000 clones, 92% of them singletons. This entry is derived from a study of T cell changes during pregnancy in multiple sclerosis. The sample consisted of peripheral blood, taken in the second trimester of pregnancy. The V call is TRBV11-2, the J call TRBJ2-7; TRBD2 aligns across 15 bases. The receptor comes from a female donor in good health, enrolled as a control in a pregnancy study. CDR3 nucleotides: TGTGCCAGCGGGACTAGCGGGAGGTCGCAGTACTTC. This translates into CASGTSGRSQYF.